This T cell receptor (beta chain) was sequenced during a study of blood T cells in healthy people across ages. Study results and caveats: Age advanced and TCR beta diversity per million T cells fell, roughly linearly.

Only a few counts were recorded for this clonotype. The antigen remains undetermined. Together with a sample-barcoded 5' primer, a J-beta primer mix was included in a second PCR lasting 7 to 11 cycles. Each cDNA molecule, via a template-switch adaptor with 12 random nucleotides, was tagged. TCRdb reprocessed the 5' RACE reads with MiXCR, giving one entry per CDR3 protein. This table has about 510,000 distinct CDR3 sequences, around a quarter appearing once. The data also belong to a second study, concerning T cells of mothers and their children.

Specimen: blood. This clonotype was sampled from a boy under 10 years old in good health.

The CDR3 region is CASSGTGADLPQHF. Here the CDR3 DNA reads TGTGCCAGCAGTGGTACAGGGGCGGATCTGCCCCAGCATTTT. The chain carries TRBV2 and TRBJ1-5; TRBD1 aligns across 7 bases. After removal of 4 bases from V and 9 bases from J, the junction contained 9 bases not matched to a gene. CDR1 SNHLY and CDR2 FYNNEI come from the germline V gene. The CDR3 totals 14 residues.